Only one count was recorded for the clone carrying this TCR beta chain. What it binds is not known. The treatment here: oral pan-JAK inhibitor, 5-10 mg twice daily. RNA extraction was followed by reverse transcription into cDNA, which acted as the sequencing template. Profiled with immunoSEQ multiplex PCR; TCRdb holds only in-frame clones, not every one. Here the sample spans around 140,000 clones, 70% to 90% being singletons. The data are from a study of CD8+ T cells in alopecia areata. Looking at the study overall: Severity scoring for treated patients was based on the percentage of affected scalp area. Overall study findings and caveats: Across lesional scalp, and particularly alopecia totalis/universalis, clonality surpassed that of normal scalp.

This CDR3 is 16 amino acids long. In germline, CDR1 is LNHDA, CDR2 SQIVND (reference sequence). J lost 3 bases, V lost 5 bases, and 11 bases had no gene match. This chain connects TRBV19 to TRBJ1-1, with 8 bases lining up with TRBD1. This receptor was identified in a human donor with alopecia areata. The sequencing used CD8+ T cells sorted from blood, collected at week 4, from a patient treated with tofacitinib. CDR3 amino acids: CASSVGQASGYTEAFF. In DNA, the CDR3 is TGTGCCAGTAGTGTGGGACAGGCAAGTGGCTACACTGAAGCTTTCTTT.